Following are 27 T cell receptor beta chains from one sample sequenced in a study of PD-1 blockade in classical Hodgkin lymphoma. Repertoires were generated with immunoSEQ multiplex PCR, while TCRdb's copy carries only in-frame clones and drops some. The data contain over 25,000 clones, roughly 70% of them singletons. The patients all showed relapse after autologous stem cell transplantation, while their brentuximab vedotin exposure varied. Sequencing used peripheral blood mononuclear cells (PBMCs), obtained before the second cycle of nivolumab. The receptors derive from a human donor with classical Hodgkin lymphoma.

This chain uses TRBV4-1 with TRBJ2-5; D uncertain. Trimming pared 0 bases from V and 3 bases from J, leaving 11 bases between. The CDR3 consists of 15 residues. Per germline, CDR1 MGHRA and CDR2 YSYEKL. For the CDR3, the DNA is TGCGCCAGCAGCCAAGAATCACAGTTGAAAGAGACCCAGTACTTC. This codes for CASSQESQLKETQYF.

CDR3 coding DNA: TGTGCCAGCAGCGTAGACCGGGGGAGCACAGATACGCAGTATTTT. Its translation is CASSVDRGSTDTQYF. V gene TRBV9 combines with J gene TRBJ2-3; D is perhaps TRBD2 (6 bases). The length of the CDR3 is 15 residues. Trimming took off 0 bases at V and 0 bases at J, with 8 bases between the two ends. Germline CDR1 reads SGDLS; CDR2 reads YYNGEE.

The gene calls are TRBV7-9 and TRBJ2-3, with D tentatively TRBD1 or TRBD2 (5 bases each). The CDR3 is made up of 16 amino acids. Germline V gives CDR1 SEHNR, CDR2 FQNEAQ (reference sequence). Trimming took off 0 bases at V and 2 bases at J, with 12 bases between the two ends. CDR3 bases: TGTGCCAGCAGCTTAGCCGTCTTGGGGGACACAGATACGCAGTATTTT. Translating gives CASSLAVLGDTDTQYF.

In this sample, this clone turned up once. The chain uses TRBV4-2 and TRBJ1-1; D is perhaps TRBD1 (6 bases). Deletions cut 5 bases from V and 1 base from J, with 14 bases between. The CDR3 spans 15 residues. Germline CDR1 reads LGHNA; CDR2 reads YNFKEQ. The CDR3 nucleotides are TGTGCCAGCAGCTCCCTGACAGGAAAGAACACTGAAGCTTTCTTT. It encodes CASSSLTGKNTEAFF.

The rearrangement uses TRBV11-2 and TRBJ2-1; D not resolved. The germline CDR1 and CDR2 sequences are SGHAT and FQNNGV. The V end was cut by 3 bases, the J end by 9 bases, with 9 bases between. The length of the CDR3 is 12 residues. The CDR3 region has the DNA TGTGCCAGCAGCTTTCTCATAGGTGAGCAGTTCTTC. Residues: CASSFLIGEQFF.

J is TRBJ1-3 and V is TRBV7-6; 7 bases map to TRBD1. Germline assignment: CDR1 SGHVS and CDR2 FNYEAQ. V lost 4 bases and J lost 1; bases outside the gene matches: 7. The CDR3 is 16 residues long. CDR3 nucleotide sequence: TGTGCCAGCAGCTCCATAGGGACAGCTTCTGGAAACACCATATATTTT. This sequence encodes CASSSIGTASGNTIYF. Filled out from reference TRBV7-6 and TRBJ1-3, the complete variable domain reads GAGVSQSPRYKVTKRGQDVALRCDPISGHVSLYWYRQALGQGPEFLTYFNYEAQQDKSGLPNDRFSAERPEGSISTLTIQRTEQRDSAMYRCASSSIGTASGNTIYFGEGSWLTVV.

The table lists this clone with a count of one. This chain joins TRBV30 and TRBJ1-6; D is unresolved. Trimming removed 1 base at V and 2 bases at J, with 9 bases between. Germline-derived CDR1 and CDR2 are GTSNPN and SVGIG (reference sequence). The CDR3 loop spans 15 amino acids. CDR3 in DNA: TGTGCCTGGAGTGCGGAGACCACCTATAATTCACCCCTCCACTTT. This translates into CAWSAETTYNSPLHF.

The gene calls are TRBV5-6 and TRBJ1-5, with D unclear. The CDR3 loop spans 16 amino acids. V gave up 0 bases and J gave up 2 bases, with 12 bases separating them. Looked up from germline, CDR1 is SGHDT and CDR2 is YYEEEE. The CDR3 DNA follows: TGTGCCAGCAGCTTGGGTTCGATCTCTGGCAATCAGCCCCAGCATTTT. Translating gives CASSLGSISGNQPQHF.

For this clone: Other DNA sequences from this sample encode an identical CDR3 as well. The chain uses TRBV9 and TRBJ2-2; D possibly corresponds to TRBD2 (6 bases). The CDR3 consists of 16 residues. In germline, CDR1 is SGDLS, CDR2 YYNGEE. Trimming removed 1 base at V and 0 bases at J, with 10 bases between. CDR3 DNA sequence: TGTGCCAGCAGCGTAAGTGGGACTTCGAACACCGGGGAGCTGTTTTTT. This encodes CASSVSGTSNTGELFF.

This clone was counted between two and nine times. This rearrangement joins TRBV19 to TRBJ1-6; TRBD1 matches 7 bases. Germline-derived CDR1 and CDR2 are LNHDA and SQIVND (reference sequence). The trim removed 7 bases at V and 9 bases at J, leaving 6 bases unmatched. This CDR3 has 13 residues. The CDR3 bases are TGTGCCAGTAATGGGCAGGGGGTTTCACCCCTCCACTTT. Amino acids: CASNGQGVSPLHF.

The chain uses TRBV19 and TRBJ1-5, with TRBD1 matching over 7 bases. Germline loops: CDR1 LNHDA, CDR2 SQIVND (reference sequence). Losses at the gene ends were 5 bases for V and 4 bases for J; bases not matched to a gene: 8. The CDR3 has 15 residues. CDR3 DNA sequence: TGTGCCAGTAGTGCCGGACAGGCCACTAATCAGCCCCAGCATTTT. It specifies CASSAGQATNQPQHF.

Concerning this clone: Other DNA sequences in the sample encode the same CDR3. The chain carries TRBV6-1 and TRBJ1-1, with TRBD1 identical over 8 bases. V shed 4 bases and J 3 bases; nucleotides not matched to a gene: 4. The germline V gene encodes CDR1 MNHNS and CDR2 SASEGT. CDR3 length: 14 residues. The CDR3 DNA sequence: TGTGCCAGCAGTGCAGACAGGGGAGACACTGAAGCTTTCTTT. This translates into CASSADRGDTEAFF.

The genes are TRBV7-9 and TRBJ2-3; 8 bases line up with TRBD1. The CDR3 loop spans 17 amino acids. Germline CDR1 reads SEHNR; CDR2 reads FQNEAQ (reference sequence). V lost 1 base and J lost 3; bases outside the gene matches: 9. The CDR3 spells CASSLGGTGARTDTQYF. In DNA form, the CDR3 reads TGTGCCAGCAGCTTAGGAGGGACAGGAGCTAGAACAGATACGCAGTATTTT.

The chain is built from TRBV18 and TRBJ1-1; D is unresolved. V dropped 1 base and J dropped 2 bases, with 8 bases sitting between them. The CDR3 contains 14 residues. The V gene's germline CDR1 is KGHSH and CDR2 LQKENI. For the CDR3, the DNA is TGTGCCAGCTCACCACGGGGTGCCAACACTGAAGCTTTCTTT. Protein: CASSPRGANTEAFF.

The chain links TRBV9 to TRBJ1-6; D perhaps matches TRBD1 (6 bases). The CDR3 totals 15 residues. The ends were cut back, 2 bases at V and 2 bases at J, with 8 bases in the middle. Germline CDR1 and CDR2: SGDLS and YYNGEE. CDR3 protein: CASSVGGTYNSPLHF. CDR3 bases: TGTGCCAGCAGCGTTGGGGGCACCTATAATTCACCCCTCCACTTT.

The genes are TRBV28 and TRBJ2-7; D remains ambiguous. Germline CDR1 is MDHEN and CDR2 is SYDVKM. V was cut by 6 bases and J by 3 bases, with 12 bases left in between. This CDR3 is built from 13 residues. CDR3 in DNA: TGTGCCAGCAGACTCAGTGAGCTCTACGAGCAGTACTTC. Protein product: CASRLSELYEQYF.

The V gene is TRBV5-1, the J gene TRBJ2-7; the match to TRBD2 covers 8 bases. CDR3 length equals 14 residues. V lost 2 bases to trimming and J lost 2 bases; unmatched junction nucleotides: 3. Germline V gene data show CDR1 as SGHRS and CDR2 as YFSETQ. For the CDR3, the DNA is TGCGCCAGCAGCTTAGCGGGGGTTCCCTACGAGCAGTACTTC. It codes for CASSLAGVPYEQYF.

The rearrangement links TRBV2 to TRBJ1-1; no reliable D call. The CDR3 extends over 13 amino acids. V lost 7 bases, J lost 1 base, and 10 bases lay in between. CDR1 is SNHLY and CDR2 is FYNNEI in the germline V gene. Written as DNA, the CDR3 is TGTGCCAGCACCAAACAAGCGAACACTGAAGCTTTCTTT. Translation gives CASTKQANTEAFF.

The count of this clone is one. The J gene is TRBJ2-6, the V gene TRBV6-6; a possible D gene is TRBD2 (5 bases). There are 14 residues in the CDR3. Germline-derived CDR1 and CDR2 are MNHNY and SVGAGI (reference sequence). V was shortened by 8 bases and J by 0 bases, with 8 bases between the two germline ends. The DNA for the CDR3 is TGTGCCAGCCAGCGGAGCTCTGGGGCCAACGTCCTGACTTTC. Amino acids: CASQRSSGANVLTF.

V gene TRBV6-6 combines with J gene TRBJ2-7; D might be TRBD1 (5 bases). The ends were cut back, 5 bases at V and 5 bases at J, with 10 bases in the middle. The germline V gene has CDR1 MNHNY and CDR2 SVGAGI (reference sequence). The CDR3 spans 12 residues. As DNA, the CDR3 is TGTGCCAGCAGTCCTCAGGGTAACGAGCAGTACGTC. It codes for CASSPQGNEQYV.

Comments on this clone: This sample includes further DNA sequences coding for the same CDR3. The CDR3 here is CASSVRGENTEAFF. The CDR3 nucleotides are TGTGCCAGCAGCGTGCGGGGAGAGAACACTGAAGCTTTCTTT. This chain links TRBV5-4 with TRBJ1-1; D remains ambiguous. CDR1 and CDR2 (germline): SGHNT, YYREEE (reference sequence). The V end was cut by 4 bases, the J end by 1 base, with 11 bases between. The CDR3 covers 14 residues.

This chain joins TRBV28 and TRBJ2-3; 10 nucleotides match TRBD2. The CDR3 spans 17 residues. With 5 bases clipped from V and 1 base from J, the junction kept 9 bases outside the gene matches. Germline CDR1 MDHEN, CDR2 SYDVKM. In DNA form, the CDR3 reads TGTGCCAGCAGTGCCGGCTGGCTAGCGGGGGGCACAGATACGCAGTATTTT. Translation: CASSAGWLAGGTDTQYF.

This chain connects TRBV6-1 to TRBJ2-7, with no clear D. Germline V gene data show CDR1 as MNHNS and CDR2 as SASEGT. This CDR3 spans 14 amino acids. Trimming removed 5 bases from V and 2 bases from J, with 13 bases in between. The CDR3 spells CASSSWEITYEQYF. Here the CDR3 DNA reads TGTGCCAGCAGTTCCTGGGAAATTACCTACGAGCAGTACTTC.

There are a few counts of this clone. J is TRBJ2-3 and V is TRBV7-6; TRBD1 matches 7 bases. CDR1 SGHVS and CDR2 FNYEAQ come from the germline V gene. The CDR3 length is 16 residues. The J segment lost 1 base and the V segment lost 3 bases, leaving 7 bases of the junction unmatched. The CDR3 region has the DNA TGTGCCAGCAGCTTTCGAGCAGGGGGAGGCACAGATACGCAGTATTTT. Translating gives CASSFRAGGGTDTQYF.

The rearrangement links TRBV27 to TRBJ2-5; D is undetermined. V lost 8 bases, J lost 2 bases, and 6 bases lay in between. The CDR3 loop spans 11 amino acids. Germline CDR1 and CDR2: MNHEY and SMNVEV (reference sequence). The CDR3 region has the DNA TGTGCCAGCGGAGCACAAGAGACCCAGTACTTC. Amino acids: CASGAQETQYF.

The V and J genes are TRBV5-8 and TRBJ2-3, with D unclear. The V gene's germline CDR1 is SGHTS and CDR2 YDEGEE. This CDR3 has 13 residues. Trimming took off 9 bases at V and 0 bases at J, with 11 bases between the two ends. The CDR3 DNA reads TGTGCCATCCTTAGACGCAGCACAGATACGCAGTATTTT. Translated: CAILRRSTDTQYF.

V gene TRBV19 combines with J gene TRBJ2-5; TRBD2 agrees at 12 bases. Losses at the gene ends were 5 bases for V and 5 bases for J; bases not matched to a gene: 3. This CDR3 is 14 amino acids long. Germline CDR1 is LNHDA and CDR2 is SQIVND (reference sequence). CDR3 in DNA: TGTGCCAGTAGTCCACTAGCGGGGGGTGAGACCCAGTACTTC. This gives the protein CASSPLAGGETQYF.